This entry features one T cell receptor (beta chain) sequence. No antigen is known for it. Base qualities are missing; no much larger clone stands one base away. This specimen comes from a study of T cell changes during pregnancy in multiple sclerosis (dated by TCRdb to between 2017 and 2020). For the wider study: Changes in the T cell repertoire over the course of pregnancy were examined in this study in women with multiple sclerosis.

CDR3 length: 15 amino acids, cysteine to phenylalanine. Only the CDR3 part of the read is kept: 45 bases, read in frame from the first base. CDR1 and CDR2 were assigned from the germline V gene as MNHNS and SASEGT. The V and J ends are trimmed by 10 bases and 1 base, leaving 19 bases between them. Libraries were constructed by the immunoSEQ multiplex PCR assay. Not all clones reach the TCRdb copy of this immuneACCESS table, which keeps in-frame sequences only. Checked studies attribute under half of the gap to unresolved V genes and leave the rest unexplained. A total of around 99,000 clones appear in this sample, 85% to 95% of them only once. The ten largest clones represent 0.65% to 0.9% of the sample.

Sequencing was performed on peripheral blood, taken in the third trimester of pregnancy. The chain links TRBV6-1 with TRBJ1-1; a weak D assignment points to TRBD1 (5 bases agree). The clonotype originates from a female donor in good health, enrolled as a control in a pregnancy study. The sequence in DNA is TGTGCCATCGTCCAGGGAAGAGTCTCGAACACTGAAGCTTTCTTT. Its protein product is CAIVQGRVSNTEAFF.